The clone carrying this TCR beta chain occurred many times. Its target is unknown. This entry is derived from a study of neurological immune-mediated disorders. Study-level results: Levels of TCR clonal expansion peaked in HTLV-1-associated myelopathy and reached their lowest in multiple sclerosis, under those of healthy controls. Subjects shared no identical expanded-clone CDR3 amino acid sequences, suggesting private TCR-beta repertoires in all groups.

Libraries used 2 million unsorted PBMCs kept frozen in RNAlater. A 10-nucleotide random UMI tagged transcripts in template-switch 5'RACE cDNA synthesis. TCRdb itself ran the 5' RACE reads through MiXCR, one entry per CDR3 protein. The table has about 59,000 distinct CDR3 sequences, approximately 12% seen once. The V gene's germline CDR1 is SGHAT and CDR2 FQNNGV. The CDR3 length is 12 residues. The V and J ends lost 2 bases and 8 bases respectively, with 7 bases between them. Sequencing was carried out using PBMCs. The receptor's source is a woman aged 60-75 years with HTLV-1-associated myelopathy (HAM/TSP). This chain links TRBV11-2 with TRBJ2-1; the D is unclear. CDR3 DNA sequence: TGTGCCAGCAGCTTACTCGGTCATGAGCAGTTCTTC. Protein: CASSLLGHEQFF.